This T cell receptor beta chain comes out of a study of beta chain features in type 1 diabetes. Study details: All samples together contributed approximately 100 million sorted cells for examination. Whole-study findings and limits: Within each of all four CD4+ subsets, Type 1 diabetes patients had TCRB CDR3s that were moderately but significantly shorter.

Comment on this clone: The antigen is unknown.

The isolated RNA, all of it, was reverse transcribed, so expressed TCRB transcripts were what got sequenced. Clones were sequenced by immunoSEQ multiplex PCR, and TCRdb holds only the in-frame ones, with some missing. The sample holds over 150,000 clones, roughly 8% seen once. CDR1 and CDR2 from the germline V gene are MNHNY and SVGAGI (reference sequence). The CDR3 sequence is 11 residues long. The V and J ends lost 5 bases and 8 bases respectively, with 9 bases between them. CD4+ naive, central memory, regulatory and stem cell-like memory subsets were isolated by sorting on CD45RO/CCR7/CD25/CD127/CD95/CD27.

This TCR was recovered from a woman between 18 and 29 years old with type 1 diabetes. This chain uses TRBV6-6 with TRBJ1-1; D unresolved. The sequenced sample was central memory CD4+ T cells from blood. The CDR3: CASSTILEAFF. The CDR3 nucleotides read TGTGCCAGCAGTACAATCCTGGAAGCTTTCTTT.